The 28 T cell receptor beta chains reported below all come from one sample, sequenced in a study of CD8+ T cells in alopecia areata. The treatment was: oral pan-JAK inhibitor, 5-10 mg twice daily. Extraction and reverse transcription of RNA yielded cDNA as the sequencing template. Libraries were prepared by immunoSEQ multiplex PCR; TCRdb keeps only in-frame clonotypes and omits some of them. The data contain over 150,000 clones, approximately 62% of them singletons. The specimen was CD4+ T cells sorted from blood, collected at week 24, from a patient treated with tofacitinib. The origin of the receptors is a human donor with alopecia areata.

This clone occurred a few times. The chain couples TRBV4-2 to TRBJ2-5; 8 bases are a match to TRBD2. Looked up from germline, CDR1 is LGHNA and CDR2 is YNFKEQ. With 0 bases clipped from V and 4 bases from J, the junction kept 4 bases outside the gene matches. There are 15 residues in the CDR3. Written as DNA, the CDR3 is TGTGCCAGCAGCCAAGAGCGGGCGGGGGGAGAGACCCAGTACTTC. It translates to CASSQERAGGETQYF.

This clone occurred once. The J gene is TRBJ2-3, the V gene TRBV11-3; TRBD1 might be the D (6 bases). CDR1 SGHNT and CDR2 YENEEA come from the germline V gene. Deletions cut 5 bases from V and 3 bases from J, with 18 bases between. There are 16 residues in the CDR3. CDR3 DNA sequence: TGTGCCAGCAGCGATGCCAGGGGCAGAAGGACAGATACGCAGTATTTT. This gives the protein CASSDARGRRTDTQYF.

This clone was observed once. A junction boundary mismatches the germline segment, possibly from a read error. The chain combines TRBV6-5 with TRBJ1-6; 9 bases fit TRBD1. This CDR3 is 12 amino acids long. Germline assignment: CDR1 MNHEY and CDR2 SVGAGI. CDR3 bases: TGTGCCAGCAGCGCCCGGACAGGGGCCCCTCTCTTT. This encodes CASSARTGAPLF.

On this clone itself: At the DNA level, this CDR3 is encoded by other sequences in the same sample as well. The V call is TRBV5-1, the J call TRBJ1-1, with D perhaps matching TRBD1 (5 bases). Germline loops: CDR1 SGHRS, CDR2 YFSETQ. The CDR3 totals 14 residues. The V and J ends lost 0 bases and 0 bases respectively, with 6 bases between them. This CDR3 reads CASSLDRLNTEAFF. For the CDR3, the DNA is TGCGCCAGCAGCTTGGACAGGTTGAACACTGAAGCTTTCTTT.

The CDR3 spells CASSQPLTGYNEQFF. Here the CDR3 DNA reads TGCGCCAGCAGCCAGCCTCTGACAGGTTACAATGAGCAGTTCTTC. The gene calls are TRBV4-1 and TRBJ2-1; tentatively, D is TRBD1 (6 bases). This CDR3 comprises 15 residues. Trimming took 3 bases from V and 4 from J, leaving 13 bases between them. The germline V gene has CDR1 MGHRA and CDR2 YSYEKL.

This clone was detected only a few times. The rearrangement joins TRBV19 to TRBJ1-5; D not resolved. Deletions cut 6 bases from V and 5 bases from J, with 8 bases between. CDR3 length equals 12 residues. Germline assignment: CDR1 LNHDA and CDR2 SQIVND (reference sequence). DNA of the CDR3: TGTGCCAGTAGACAACGCGATCAGCCCCAGCATTTT. As protein: CASRQRDQPQHF.

This chain links TRBV5-1 with TRBJ2-1, with 9 bases that match TRBD1. The CDR3 has 15 residues. J gave up 4 bases and V 4 bases, and 6 bases lay outside the gene matches. Germline CDR1 SGHRS, CDR2 YFSETQ. The CDR3 DNA follows: TGCGCCAGCAGCGCGGGACAGGGTTTGTACAATGAGCAGTTCTTC. It is translated as CASSAGQGLYNEQFF.

The chain employs TRBV29-1 and TRBJ2-3; no firm D call. The V and J ends lost 4 bases and 2 bases respectively, with 10 bases between them. CDR3 length equals 13 residues. CDR1 and CDR2 (germline): SQVTM, ANQGSEA. This CDR3 is CSVVMRFTDTQYF. DNA of the CDR3: TGCAGCGTTGTTATGAGGTTCACAGATACGCAGTATTTT.

Only a few counts were recorded for this clone. The chain uses TRBV10-3 and TRBJ2-7; the D gene is possibly TRBD1 (6 bases). CDR3 length: 16 amino acids. The V gene's germline CDR1 is ENHRY and CDR2 SYGVKD. V shed 3 bases and J shed 4 bases, with 19 bases lying between them. Written as DNA, the CDR3 is TGTGCCATCAGTGACTCAACAGGGTCCTTCAGGTACGAGCAGTACTTC. Encoded protein: CAISDSTGSFRYEQYF.

About this clone: Different DNA sequences within this sample yield the same CDR3. This chain uses TRBV18 with TRBJ2-5; no reliable D call. The V end was cut by 2 bases, the J end by 2 bases, with 3 bases between. The germline V gene encodes CDR1 KGHSH and CDR2 LQKENI. This CDR3 contains 12 residues. The CDR3 nucleotides are TGTGCCAGCTCACCAAAGCAAGAGACCCAGTACTTC. Its protein is CASSPKQETQYF.

This clone came up a few times. The genes are TRBV29-1 and TRBJ2-5; a possible D gene is TRBD2 (6 bases). The CDR3 length is 14 residues. Germline V CDR1 and CDR2: SQVTM, ANQGSEA. V was trimmed by 4 bases and J by 2 bases, leaving 14 bases between them. The CDR3 nucleotides are TGCAGCGTTGGGCTGACTGGGACTCAAGAGACCCAGTACTTC. Protein: CSVGLTGTQETQYF.

V gene TRBV29-1 combines with J gene TRBJ2-2; 7 bases fit TRBD1. The V and J ends lost 7 bases and 4 bases, in that order; junction bases with no gene match: 9. The CDR3 sequence is 14 residues long. CDR1 is SQVTM, CDR2 ANQGSEA, per germline. The CDR3 bases are TGCAGCGCCCAGAGACAGGGAATCACCGGGGAGCTGTTTTTT. This translates into CSAQRQGITGELFF.

The V and J genes are TRBV30 and TRBJ2-6, with D maybe TRBD1 (5 bases). The CDR3 length is 14 residues. From germline, CDR1 is GTSNPN and CDR2 SVGIG (reference sequence). Trimming left V 0 bases short and J 2 bases short, with 5 bases between. The CDR3 sequence is CAWSVGAGANVLTF. CDR3 bases: TGTGCCTGGAGTGTAGGGGCTGGGGCCAACGTCCTGACTTTC.

This clone was seen a few times. This chain joins TRBV7-9 and TRBJ2-5; possibly TRBD1 for D (5 bases). This CDR3 has 14 amino acids. The V end lost 2 bases, the J end lost 1 base, and 8 bases lay between the germline ends. From germline, CDR1 is SEHNR and CDR2 FQNEAQ (reference sequence). Here the CDR3 reads CASSLSGLQETQYF. CDR3 in DNA: TGTGCCAGCAGCTTATCAGGGCTCCAAGAGACCCAGTACTTC.

V gene TRBV5-1 combines with J gene TRBJ2-4; TRBD1 aligns across 7 bases. Germline CDR1 is SGHRS and CDR2 is YFSETQ. With 3 bases clipped from V and 13 bases from J, the junction kept 13 bases outside the gene matches. The CDR3 extends over 14 amino acids. The CDR3 here is CASSSGTDTPRQYF. For the CDR3, the DNA is TGCGCCAGCAGCTCCGGGACAGACACGCCGAGACAGTACTTC.

V usage is TRBV2 and J usage is TRBJ1-5; 8 bases fit TRBD1. The J segment lost 2 bases and the V segment lost 6 bases, leaving 3 bases of the junction unmatched. The CDR3 is 14 amino acids. Per the germline V gene, CDR1 is SNHLY and CDR2 is FYNNEI. CDR3 bases: TGTGCCAGCAGGGACAGGGATCGCAATCAGCCCCAGCATTTT. Amino acids: CASRDRDRNQPQHF.

This chain links TRBV14 with TRBJ2-7, with 7 bases aligning to TRBD1. Looked up from germline, CDR1 is SGHDN and CDR2 is FVKESK. J lost 6 bases, V lost 1 base, and 15 bases had no gene match. This CDR3 has 17 amino acids. The CDR3 DNA reads as TGTGCCAGCAGCCAAGTCACGGAGACAGGGATTTTCGGCGAGCAGTACTTC. It translates to CASSQVTETGIFGEQYF.

This clone was seen only a few times. This chain links TRBV7-9 with TRBJ1-4; D is uncertain. Trimming removed 7 bases from V and 7 bases from J, with 10 bases in between. Per the germline V gene, CDR1 is SEHNR and CDR2 is FQNEAQ (reference sequence). The CDR3 has 12 amino acids. The CDR3 nucleotides read TGTGCCAGCAAGGGTGGCTCTGAAAAACTGTTTTTT. It encodes CASKGGSEKLFF.

This clone has only a few counts. The chain is built from TRBV5-1 and TRBJ1-6; D is unclear. The germline V gene has CDR1 SGHRS and CDR2 YFSETQ. Trimming stripped 5 bases from V and 7 bases from J, with 16 bases between. The CDR3 length is 15 residues. This chain's CDR3 is CASRSASAENSPLHF. CDR3 DNA: TGCGCCAGCAGGTCAGCATCGGCTGAAAATTCACCCCTCCACTTT.

The chain links TRBV7-9 to TRBJ1-6; D uncertain. The V end lost 2 bases, the J end lost 10 bases, and 6 bases lay between the germline ends. The CDR3 sequence is 12 residues long. The germline CDR1 and CDR2 sequences are SEHNR and FQNEAQ (reference sequence). Written as DNA, the CDR3 is TGTGCCAGCAGCTTAATGGGATCACCCCTCCACTTT. Protein: CASSLMGSPLHF.

V is TRBV25-1 and J is TRBJ2-3, with TRBD2 matching over 8 bases. The germline V gene has CDR1 MGHDK and CDR2 SYGVNS. V dropped 7 bases and J dropped 2; count of bases not matched to a gene: 5. This CDR3 has 14 residues. CDR3 in amino acids: CASKRGGITDTQYF. In nucleotides, the CDR3 is TGTGCCAGCAAGCGCGGGGGGATCACAGATACGCAGTATTTT.

In this sample, this clone turned up a few times. The chain links TRBV7-9 to TRBJ2-3; D is unclear. This CDR3 has 11 amino acids. Per germline, CDR1 SEHNR and CDR2 FQNEAQ (reference sequence). Trimming took 5 bases from V and 6 from J, leaving 6 bases between them. The CDR3 loop reads CASSPTDTQYF. CDR3 coding DNA: TGTGCCAGCAGCCCCACGGATACGCAGTATTTT.

The CDR3 reads CASSYTRLGETQYF. The CDR3 DNA sequence: TGTGCCAGCAGTTACACCCGACTAGGGGAGACCCAGTACTTC. The rearrangement links TRBV6-5 to TRBJ2-5; a weak D match, TRBD2 (6 bases). The germline CDR1 and CDR2 sequences are MNHEY and SVGAGI. V dropped 2 bases and J dropped 5 bases, with 12 bases sitting between them. The CDR3 is made up of 14 amino acids.

The genes are TRBV9 and TRBJ1-2; 7 bases map to TRBD1. J gave up 6 bases and V 5 bases, and 7 bases lay outside the gene matches. The CDR3 is 13 amino acids. Germline V gene data show CDR1 as SGDLS and CDR2 as YYNGEE. Here the CDR3 reads CASSTGTEDGYTF. The CDR3 DNA reads TGTGCCAGCAGTACCGGGACAGAGGATGGCTACACCTTC.

This sequence joins TRBV11-2 and TRBJ1-2, with TRBD1 matching over 9 bases. CDR3 length: 14 amino acids. The V gene's germline CDR1 is SGHAT and CDR2 FQNNGV. J lost 9 bases, V lost 5 bases, and 10 bases had no gene match. The chain's CDR3 is CASSQGDRVSSYTF. The CDR3 nucleotides are TGTGCCAGCAGCCAGGGGGACAGGGTCTCGAGCTACACCTTC.

The chain combines TRBV5-1 with TRBJ1-3; D gene unclear. The CDR3 loop spans 12 amino acids. Trimming shortened V by 0 bases and J by 8 bases, and 6 bases separated the two germline ends. Germline V CDR1 and CDR2: SGHRS, YFSETQ. The CDR3 bases are TGCGCCAGCAGCTTGGTCGGGGACACCATATATTTT. It encodes CASSLVGDTIYF.

This sequence joins TRBV10-3 and TRBJ1-1, with TRBD1 matching 10 bases. Germline CDR1 ENHRY, CDR2 SYGVKD. J was trimmed by 4 bases and V by 6 bases; bases with no gene match: 8. The CDR3 is 15 residues long. This CDR3 reads CAIRGTGAYSTEAFF. For the CDR3, the DNA is TGTGCCATCAGGGGGACAGGGGCTTATAGCACTGAAGCTTTCTTT.

In its sample, this clone was seen once. The chain carries TRBV30 and TRBJ1-1; D not certain. Trimming stripped 0 bases from V and 1 base from J, with 12 bases between. The CDR3 totals 15 residues. Per the germline V gene, CDR1 is GTSNPN and CDR2 is SVGIG (reference sequence). The CDR3 DNA is TGTGCCTGGAGTGTAGCAGGCTATGGGAACACTGAAGCTTTCTTT. As protein: CAWSVAGYGNTEAFF. Looking up the rest from reference TRBV30 and TRBJ1-1 gives the full variable domain: SQTIHQWPATLVQPVGSPLSLECTVEGTSNPNLYWYRQAAGRGLQLLFYSVGIGQISSEVPQNLSASRPQDRQFILSSKKLLLSDSGFYLCAWSVAGYGNTEAFFGQGTRLTVV.